The clone carrying this T cell receptor (beta chain) was recorded a few times. Its cognate antigen is unknown. This specimen comes from a study of identical twins. Broader study findings: Shared out-of-frame alpha sequences (those common to twins) showed excess low generation probability.

TCRdb itself ran the 5' RACE reads through MiXCR, one entry per CDR3 protein. Among roughly 690,000 distinct CDR3 sequences listed, 5.5% to 6.5% were seen once. CDR3 length: 15 amino acids. Sequences were obtained from naive T cells sorted from blood. This TCR derives from a man aged 18 to 29 in good health. V usage is TRBV21-1 and J usage is TRBJ2-3; the D call in the table, TRBD1, was not verified against the DNA. TRBV21-1 is a listed pseudogene. Here the CDR3 reads CASSKFQGITDTQYF. CDR3 DNA: TGTGCCAGCAGCAAGTTCCAGGGTATCACAGATACGCAGTATTTT.